The clone carrying this T cell receptor (beta chain) has just one count. The data were obtained in a study of control samples from healthy donors and cancer patients. The assay was immunoSEQ multiplex PCR, and TCRdb's table has in-frame clones only and misses some. This table holds about 89,000 clones, approximately 89% found once. The clonotype originates from a man aged 30 to 39 in good health. The specimen sequenced was blood.

CDR3 DNA sequence: TGTGCCATCACCCAGACAGTGTTTAACTATGGCTACACCTTC. This translates into CAITQTVFNYGYTF. V is TRBV10-3 and J is TRBJ1-2, with D possibly TRBD1 on 5 matching bases. The CDR3 covers 14 residues. The germline V and J ends were trimmed by 7 bases and 1 base, with 13 bases remaining between them. CDR1 ENHRY and CDR2 SYGVKD come from the germline V gene.